Listed below are T cell receptor beta chains from one sample, sequenced in a study of shared clonotypes between healthy human individuals. Assay: immunoSEQ multiplex PCR; the TCRdb copy retains only in-frame clones and omits some. This table holds about 480,000 clones, about 75% found once. What was sequenced was PBMCs. The receptor set was obtained from a woman between 35 and 50 years old in good health. Some clones in this sample may be carry-over from other donors' samples. Both conserved end residues are part of each CDR3. The D gene is left open where the match is weak. Clone size appears in some rows only: once, few, many, or a class for an expanded clone.

TRBD2	TRBJ2-3	-	TRBV2	TGTGCCGGAAAGCGCGGGAGGGCCGAAGATACGCAGTATTTT	CAGKRGRAEDTQYF
-	TRBJ2-3	-	TRBV7-2	TGTGCCAGCAGCTTAACGGCCGGGGGAACAGATACGCAGTATTTT	CASSLTAGGTDTQYF
-	TRBJ2-1	-	TRBV5-1	TGCGCCAGCAGCTTGGTCGGGCAGTTCTCCTACAATGAGCAGTTCTTC	CASSLVGQFSYNEQFF
TRBD2	TRBJ2-7	-	TRBV25-1	TGTGCCAGCAGTCTTGGAAGCGGGAATTTGTTCTACGAGCAGTACTTC	CASSLGSGNLFYEQYF
-	TRBJ2-7	-	TRBV10-3	TGTGCCATCAGCGGGGTCTCCTACGAGCAGTACTTC	CAISGVSYEQYF
-	TRBJ1-4	-	TRBV19	TGTGCCAGTAGTGGTCCAGGGGATCCGGCAACTAATGAAAAACTGTTTTTT	CASSGPGDPATNEKLFF
-	TRBJ2-1	-	TRBV9	TGTGCCAGCAGCTTATCCGACTCCAGCTCCTACAATGAGCAGTTCTTC	CASSLSDSSSYNEQFF
-	TRBJ2-7	-	TRBV28	TGTGCCAGCAGTTTAAACTGGGCCTACGAGCAGTACTTC	CASSLNWAYEQYF
-	TRBJ2-4	-	TRBV6-6	TGTGCCAGCAGTTATACCGGGAACAAAAACATTCAGTACTTC	CASSYTGNKNIQYF
-	TRBJ2-7	once	TRBV18	TGTGCCAGCTCACCGTCTTCGGGATACGAGCAGTACTTC	CASSPSSGYEQYF
-	TRBJ1-1	-	TRBV11-2	TGTGCCAGCAGCTTAGGAGGGGGAGTCGGAGCTTTCTTT	CASSLGGGVGAFF
TRBD1	TRBJ1-1	-	TRBV7-2	TGTGCCAGCAGCTTAGAATGGCGACAGGGGCACACTGAAGCTTTCTTT	CASSLEWRQGHTEAFF
-	TRBJ1-1	-	TRBV7-8	TGTGCCAGCAGCCCAGACAGACTGAACACTGAAGCTTTCTTT	CASSPDRLNTEAFF
-	TRBJ2-2	-	TRBV6-1	TGTGCCAGCCGGGGAGTTACGCCGTACGCCGGGGAGCTGTTTTTT	CASRGVTPYAGELFF
-	TRBJ2-3	-	TRBV2	TGTGCCAGTACGCTCGTTGTTTCGGATACGCAGTATTTT	CASTLVVSDTQYF
TRBD1	TRBJ2-3	-	TRBV7-9	TGTGCCAGCAGCTTGAGACAGGGGAGCACAGATACGCAGTATTTT	CASSLRQGSTDTQYF
TRBD1	TRBJ1-2	-	TRBV15	TGTGCCACCAGCATAGACAGGGGAGGCTATGGCTACACCTTC	CATSIDRGGYGYTF
TRBD1	TRBJ2-7	-	TRBV11-2	TGTGCCAGCAGTTCGGACAGGGGCTACGAGCAGTACTTC	CASSSDRGYEQYF
-	TRBJ2-3	-	TRBV9	TGTGCCAGCAGCCCGGGAGTTACAGATACGCAGTATTTT	CASSPGVTDTQYF
-	TRBJ2-7	-	TRBV4-1	TGCGCCAGCAGCCAAGTAGACTTAGTTAATTTCTACGAGCAGTACTTC	CASSQVDLVNFYEQYF
TRBD2	TRBJ2-1	-	TRBV18	TGTGCCAGCTCACCACTTTCCCCGGGACTAGCGGTATACAATGAGCAGTTCTTC	CASSPLSPGLAVYNEQFF
TRBD2	TRBJ2-5	-	TRBV29-1	TGCAGCGTTGTGAAGGGGACTAGCGAGGAGACCCAGTACTTC	CSVVKGTSEETQYF
TRBD1	TRBJ1-4	-	TRBV28	TGTGCCAGCAGTTCACAGGGGGCTCAGGGTAATGAAAAACTGTTTTTT	CASSSQGAQGNEKLFF
TRBD1	TRBJ1-1	many	TRBV18	TGTGCCAGCTCACCACTGGACAGGGGTAGGACTGAAGCTTTCTTT	CASSPLDRGRTEAFF
-	TRBJ2-5	-	TRBV9	TGTGCCAGCAGCGTAAGTGGGCGGAGGGAGACCCAGTACTTC	CASSVSGRRETQYF
-	TRBJ2-7	few	TRBV23-1	TGCGCCAGCAGTCGAGGAGACACGGTTAAGACAGAAACCTACGAGCAGTACTTC	CASSRGDTVKTETYEQYF
TRBD2	TRBJ2-3	-	TRBV4-1	TGCGCCAGCAGCCGGCGGGGGGGCCCAACGGTGTTCACAGATACGCAGTATTTT	CASSRRGGPTVFTDTQYF
TRBD2	TRBJ2-3	many	TRBV2	TGTGCCAGCAAGATTTTAGCGGGAGGGCCTGGTACGCAGTATTTT	CASKILAGGPGTQYF
-	TRBJ1-3	once	TRBV2	TGTGCCAGCAGTGACACAGGGCACTCTGGAAACACCATATATTTT	CASSDTGHSGNTIYF
-	TRBJ1-1	-	TRBV2	TGTGCCAGCAGAGAAAGCCCTACGGGGATAAGCACTGAAGCTTTCTTT	CASRESPTGISTEAFF
TRBD2	TRBJ2-3	-	TRBV7-8	TGTGCCAGCAGCTTGTTCTCAGCGGGAGGGACGGATACGCAGTATTTT	CASSLFSAGGTDTQYF
-	TRBJ2-1	-	TRBV28	TGTGCCACCCAACGGGACTTCTCCTACAATGAGCAGTTCTTC	CATQRDFSYNEQFF
-	TRBJ1-2	-	TRBV28	TGTGCCAGCAGTGGCGGGGGCTACTATGGCTACACCTTC	CASSGGGYYGYTF
-	TRBJ2-3	-	TRBV6-1	TGTGCCAGCAGTTTCGGCCGAACAGATACGCAGTATTTT	CASSFGRTDTQYF
-	TRBJ1-1	-	TRBV7-4	TGTGCCAGCAGCTTAGACATGAACACTGAAGCTTTCTTT	CASSLDMNTEAFF
-	TRBJ1-2	once	TRBV6-5	TGTGCCAGCAGTTACGGGGCAGGGCATAGTGGCTACACCTTC	CASSYGAGHSGYTF
-	TRBJ1-1	-	TRBV30	TGTGCCTGGAATCAACAGGGAGGGGCTGAAGCTTTCTTT	CAWNQQGGAEAFF
-	TRBJ2-3	-	TRBV11-2	TGTGCCAGCAGCTTTAGGGGGAAAGATACGCAGTATTTT	CASSFRGKDTQYF